This T cell receptor (beta chain) is from a study of siplizumab effects on memory and regulatory T cells. Libraries were prepared by immunoSEQ multiplex PCR; TCRdb keeps only in-frame clonotypes and omits some of them. The table has some 110,000 clones, 93% seen once. This CDR3 region has 12 residues. Trimming shortened V by 0 bases and J by 7 bases, and 5 bases separated the two germline ends. Germline CDR1 SGHDT, CDR2 YYEEEE. With respect to this clone: Its target is unknown. Other DNA sequences in this specimen translate into the identical CDR3.

Overall study results and limits: The diversity of naive T cells seemed greater than that of memory cells, and their alloresponse contribution seemed major. Assignment of a naive or memory phenotype failed for roughly 80-96% of the proliferating CD4+ or CD8+ clones.

The sequence was obtained from a human donor in good health. This chain joins TRBV5-6 and TRBJ1-3; D is ambiguous. The specimen was Tregs sorted from blood. CDR3 in DNA: TGTGCCAGCAGCTTGGTCGGGAACACCATATATTTT. The encoded protein is CASSLVGNTIYF.